This T cell receptor (beta chain) emerged from a study of control samples from healthy donors and cancer patients. Sequencing was performed with immunoSEQ multiplex PCR; in TCRdb, only in-frame clones are kept and a portion is missing. Found here are 70,000 or so clones, nearly 90% of them singletons; the top ten hold roughly a fifth. The CDR3 consists of 15 residues. Trimming left V 3 bases short and J 3 bases short, with 13 bases between. CDR1 is SGHDT, CDR2 YYEEEE, per germline. Sequencing was performed on PBMCs. The TCR originated in a man aged 55 to 69 with lung cancer. The rearrangement joins TRBV5-6 to TRBJ1-5; D call uncertain. CDR3 DNA: TGTGCCAGCAGCTCACTGGACGTGCCCAATCAGCCCCAGCATTTT. It is translated as CASSSLDVPNQPQHF.